This TCR beta chain was retrieved from a study of CD4 T cells in relation to SARS-CoV-2 and coronaviruses. Looking at the study overall: No peptide or an HIV-1 Nef peptide pool served as negative control.

CD4+ T cells from unexposed donors were obtained before the COVID-19 pandemic (2011-2018). The cells were cultured for under twelve days before CD4+ T cells were isolated. Unexposed-donor CD4+ T cells were probed with SARS-CoV-2 S/N and four cold-coronavirus spikes, cells permitting. Cultures held 1.5 million to 2.5 million PBMCs per well with 8.5 to 10 IU/ml IL-2. Profiled with immunoSEQ multiplex PCR; TCRdb holds only in-frame clones, not every one. The sample has 20,000 to 30,000 clones, around 75% seen once. Worth noting for this clone: No antigen is known for it.

V was trimmed by 4 bases and J by 0 bases, leaving 19 bases between them. The CDR3 has 19 amino acids. Germline CDR1 and CDR2: LGHDT and YNNKEL (reference sequence). What was sequenced was CD4+ T cells from PBMCs, cultured in vitro. The V gene is TRBV3-1 (or the pseudogene TRBV3-2), the J gene TRBJ2-6, with D perhaps matching TRBD1 (5 bases). The receptor was derived from a human donor in good health. CDR3 sequence reads: CASSPSQRHRLSGANVLTF. DNA of the CDR3: TGTGCCAGCAGCCCCAGCCAACGCCACAGGCTCTCTGGGGCCAACGTCCTGACTTTC.